A single TCR beta chain is shown here with its context. Per the original methods: For nucleated cells, counts were estimated from reference gene primer amplification. TCRdb's copy holds only in-frame clones and misses some; the assay was immunoSEQ multiplex PCR. The V and J calls and clone size come from that table; D and trimming were worked out from the DNA. The table has 110,000 to 150,000 clones, 60% to 85% seen once; the top ten hold less than 2.5%. The entry originates in a study of blood T cell repertoires in COVID-19. Study overall: Donors in the United States, Italy and Spain gave samples during acute or convalescent COVID-19. In each case, the material was cDNA or gDNA derived from T cells, B-cell-depleted T cells, or PBMCs.

This CDR3 spans 13 amino acids. In germline, CDR1 is SNHLY, CDR2 FYNNEI. The ends were cut back, 8 bases at V and 4 bases at J, with 14 bases in the middle. This TCR came from a woman aged 55-70 years with acute or convalescent COVID-19. The chain has TRBV2 and TRBJ1-1; a weak D match, TRBD1 (6 bases). Material for sequencing was peripheral blood. CDR3 bases: TGTGCCAGCGGGGAAACAGGGAGCACTGAAGCTTTCTTT. Encoded protein: CASGETGSTEAFF.